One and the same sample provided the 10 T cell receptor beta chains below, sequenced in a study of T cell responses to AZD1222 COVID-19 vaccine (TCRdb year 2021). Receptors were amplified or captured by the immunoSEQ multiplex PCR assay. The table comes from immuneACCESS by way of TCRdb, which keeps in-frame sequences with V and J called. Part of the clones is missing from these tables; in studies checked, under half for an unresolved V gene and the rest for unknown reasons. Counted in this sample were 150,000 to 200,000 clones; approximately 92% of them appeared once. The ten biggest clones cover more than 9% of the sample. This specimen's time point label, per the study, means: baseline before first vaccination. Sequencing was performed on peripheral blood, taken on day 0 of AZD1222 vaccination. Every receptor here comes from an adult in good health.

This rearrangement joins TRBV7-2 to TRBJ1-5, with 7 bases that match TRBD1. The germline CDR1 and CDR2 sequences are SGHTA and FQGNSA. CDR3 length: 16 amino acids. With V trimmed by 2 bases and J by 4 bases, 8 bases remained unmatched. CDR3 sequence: CASSLHGTALNQPQHF. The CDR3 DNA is TGTGCCAGCAGCTTACACGGGACAGCACTAAATCAGCCCCAGCATTTT.

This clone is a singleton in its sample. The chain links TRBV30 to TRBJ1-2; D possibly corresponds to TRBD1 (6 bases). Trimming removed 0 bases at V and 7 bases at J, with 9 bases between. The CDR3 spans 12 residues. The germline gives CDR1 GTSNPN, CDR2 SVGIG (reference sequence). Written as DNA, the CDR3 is TGTGCCTGGAGTGTAGGGGGACGTGGCTACACCTTC. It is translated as CAWSVGGRGYTF.

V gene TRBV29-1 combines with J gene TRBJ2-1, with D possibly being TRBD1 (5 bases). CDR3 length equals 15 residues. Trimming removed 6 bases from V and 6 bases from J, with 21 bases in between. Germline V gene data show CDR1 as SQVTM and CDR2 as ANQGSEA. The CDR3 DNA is TGCAGCGTCGTTGGGGCAGGAACGACCCCCAATGAGCAGTTCTTC. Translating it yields CSVVGAGTTPNEQFF.

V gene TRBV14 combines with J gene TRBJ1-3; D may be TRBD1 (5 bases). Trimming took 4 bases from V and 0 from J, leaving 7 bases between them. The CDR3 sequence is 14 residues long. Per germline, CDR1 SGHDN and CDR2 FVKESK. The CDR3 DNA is TGTGCCAGCAGCCCAGGGTTCTCTGGAAACACCATATATTTT. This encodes CASSPGFSGNTIYF.

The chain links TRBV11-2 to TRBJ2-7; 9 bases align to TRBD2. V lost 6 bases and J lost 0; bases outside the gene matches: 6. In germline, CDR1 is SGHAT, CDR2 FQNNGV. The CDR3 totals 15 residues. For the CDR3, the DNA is TGTGCCAGCAGTCGTAGCGGGAGTCTCTCCTACGAGCAGTACTTC. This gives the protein CASSRSGSLSYEQYF. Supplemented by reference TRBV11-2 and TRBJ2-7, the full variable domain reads EAGVAQSPRYKIIEKRQSVAFWCNPISGHATLYWYQQILGQGPKLLIQFQNNGVVDDSQLPKDRFSAERLKGVDSTLKIQPAKLEDSAVYLCASSRSGSLSYEQYFGPGTRLTVT.

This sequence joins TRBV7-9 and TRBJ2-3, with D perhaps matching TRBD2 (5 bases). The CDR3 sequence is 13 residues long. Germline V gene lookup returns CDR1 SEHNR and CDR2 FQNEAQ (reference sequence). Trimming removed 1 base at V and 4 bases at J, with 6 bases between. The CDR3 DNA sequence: TGTGCCAGCAGCTTAGGAGCGGCAGATACGCAGTATTTT. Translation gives CASSLGAADTQYF.

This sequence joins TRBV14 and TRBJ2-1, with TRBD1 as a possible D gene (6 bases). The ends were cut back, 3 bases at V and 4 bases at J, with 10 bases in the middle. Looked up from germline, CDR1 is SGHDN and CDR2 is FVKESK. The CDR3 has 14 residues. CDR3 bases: TGTGCCAGCAGCCAGGGACACCCTTACAATGAGCAGTTCTTC. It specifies CASSQGHPYNEQFF.

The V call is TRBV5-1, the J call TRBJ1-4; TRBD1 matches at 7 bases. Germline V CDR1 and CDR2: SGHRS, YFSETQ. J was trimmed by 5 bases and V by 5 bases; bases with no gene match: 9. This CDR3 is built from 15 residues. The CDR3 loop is CASRGRDSLNEKLFF. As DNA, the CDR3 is TGCGCCAGCAGGGGGAGGGACAGCCTCAATGAAAAACTGTTTTTT. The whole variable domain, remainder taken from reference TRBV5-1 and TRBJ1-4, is KAGVTQTPRYLIKTRGQQVTLSCSPISGHRSVSWYQQTPGQGLQFLFEYFSETQRNKGNFPGRFSGRQFSNSRSEMNVSTLELGDSALYLCASRGRDSLNEKLFFGSGTQLSVL.

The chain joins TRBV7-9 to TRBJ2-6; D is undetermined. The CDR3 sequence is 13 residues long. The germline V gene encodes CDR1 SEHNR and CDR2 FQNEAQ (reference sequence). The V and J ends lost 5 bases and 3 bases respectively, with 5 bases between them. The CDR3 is CASSTSGANVLTF. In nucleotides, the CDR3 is TGTGCCAGCAGCACCAGTGGGGCCAACGTCCTGACTTTC.

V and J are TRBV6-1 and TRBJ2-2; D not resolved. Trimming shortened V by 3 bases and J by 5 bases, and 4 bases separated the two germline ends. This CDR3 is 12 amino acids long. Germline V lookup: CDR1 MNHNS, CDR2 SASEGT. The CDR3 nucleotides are TGTGCCAGCAGTGACCATACCGGGGAGCTGTTTTTT. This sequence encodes CASSDHTGELFF.